This T cell receptor beta chain was sequenced during a study of T cell changes during pregnancy in multiple sclerosis. The V end was cut by 2 bases, the J end by 0 bases, with 12 bases between. The CDR3 has 16 residues. CDR1 is SGHRS and CDR2 is YFSETQ in the germline V gene. Sequencing was performed with immunoSEQ multiplex PCR; in TCRdb, only in-frame clones are kept and a portion is missing. The profile covers about 49,000 clones, with around 91% appearing a single time and roughly 5% taken by the ten largest. The receptor's source is a female donor in good health, enrolled as a control in a pregnancy study. This specimen was peripheral blood, taken after pregnancy. The chain recombines TRBV5-1 with TRBJ2-1; D is perhaps TRBD2 (5 bases). The CDR3 spells CASSFGGGSSYNEQFF. The CDR3 DNA follows: TGCGCCAGCAGCTTTGGAGGCGGCAGCTCCTACAATGAGCAGTTCTTC.